This T cell receptor (beta chain) was sequenced for a study of blood T cell repertoires in COVID-19. On the study more broadly: Sites across the United States, Italy and Spain contributed samples from acute and convalescent COVID-19.

This clone came up a few times. The CDR3 consists of 11 residues. V was pared by 7 bases and J by 3 bases, with 0 bases of the junction left unmatched. CDR1 DFQATT and CDR2 SNEGSKA come from the germline V gene (reference sequence). In the study's own analysis: For nucleated cells, counts were estimated from reference gene primer amplification. Sequenced by immunoSEQ multiplex PCR; TCRdb stores in-frame clones only, minus some. The V and J calls and the clone size are those of that table, but D and trimming were determined from the DNA. The sample consists of around 190,000 clones, about three quarters of them appearing once.

The receptor's source is a woman aged 50 to 65 with active or convalescent COVID-19. Sample: peripheral blood. The V call is TRBV20-1, the J call TRBJ1-2, with 9 bases lining up with TRBD1. The CDR3 nucleotides read TGCAGTGGGACAGGGGACTATGGCTACACCTTC. It translates to CSGTGDYGYTF.